One TCR beta chain is described in this entry. Its antigen is still unknown. The V gene end was trimmed by 1 base and the J gene end by 6 bases; junction bases not matched to a gene: 6. From germline, CDR1 is WNHNN and CDR2 SYGVQD (reference sequence). CDR3 length equals 15 residues. The data were taken from a study of a mutant IDH1 vaccine in newly diagnosed glioma. In the study overall: Across weeks 1, 3, 5, 7, 11, 15, 19 and 23, patients received a vaccination each time, eight in all. Every participant had undergone radiotherapy, temozolomide, or both before, and most underwent both. Patients got their first vaccination 4-6 weeks after radiotherapy alone, or with temozolomide cycles.

Noted time point: week 5, during vaccination. The vaccine gave 300 ug of a 20-mer mutant IDH1 peptide subcutaneously per dose. Generated by immunoSEQ multiplex PCR, the TCRdb table keeps only in-frame clones and is missing some. The sample consists of about 33,000 clones, about 80% of them appearing once. The receptor was isolated from a man aged 25-40 years with glioma. The starting material was PBMCs, obtained from a glioma patient whose treatment included an IDH1 peptide vaccine. The chain has TRBV10-1 and TRBJ2-1; 7 positions match TRBD2. CDR3 protein: CASSEFGREGNEQFF. CDR3 bases: TGCGCCAGCAGTGAGTTCGGCAGGGAGGGCAATGAGCAGTTCTTC.